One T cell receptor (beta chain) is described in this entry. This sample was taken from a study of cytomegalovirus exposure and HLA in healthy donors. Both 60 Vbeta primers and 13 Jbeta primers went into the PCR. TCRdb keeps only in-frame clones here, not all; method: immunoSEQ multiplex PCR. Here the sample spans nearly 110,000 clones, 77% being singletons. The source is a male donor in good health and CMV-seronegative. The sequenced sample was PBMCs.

The CDR3 loop reads CASRPTSGRAGEQFF. The CDR3 DNA reads as TGTGCCAGCAGACCCACTAGCGGGAGGGCCGGTGAGCAGTTCTTC. The chain recombines TRBV6-1 with TRBJ2-1, with 13 bases fitting TRBD2. CDR3 length: 15 residues. Germline assignment: CDR1 MNHNS and CDR2 SASEGT. V dropped 6 bases and J dropped 9; count of bases not matched to a gene: 8.